This T cell receptor beta chain was observed in a study of blood T cells in healthy people across ages. Overall study context: Template switching recovered approximately one barcoded beta molecule for every two T cells.

General study results and limits: It was not known whether donors were CMV positive (a possible confounder of expanded clonotype changes). Strong correlation was found linking TCR beta diversity to naive T cell percentage.

Trimming removed 0 bases from V and 2 bases from J, with 10 bases in between. Germline V gene lookup returns CDR1 SGHAT and CDR2 FQDESV (reference sequence). There are 15 residues in the CDR3. Ten or more counts support this clonotype. The antigen is undetermined. The use of a sample-barcoded 5' primer and a J-beta primer mix characterized a second PCR of about 6 to 12 cycles. TCRdb reanalysed the 5' RACE reads using MiXCR and keeps one entry per CDR3 protein. This sample yields 800,000 to 950,000 distinct CDR3 sequences, of which around 36% are seen a single time; 10% to 15% belongs to the top ten. The study isolated at least 7 million PBMCs from each sample.

The chain carries TRBV11-1 and TRBJ1-2; D is undetermined. Sample: blood. The TCR was taken from a man aged 18 to 29 in good health. The CDR3 DNA reads as TGTGCCAGCAGCTTAGCGGGTCCGGGGAACTATGGCTACACCTTC. Residues: CASSLAGPGNYGYTF.